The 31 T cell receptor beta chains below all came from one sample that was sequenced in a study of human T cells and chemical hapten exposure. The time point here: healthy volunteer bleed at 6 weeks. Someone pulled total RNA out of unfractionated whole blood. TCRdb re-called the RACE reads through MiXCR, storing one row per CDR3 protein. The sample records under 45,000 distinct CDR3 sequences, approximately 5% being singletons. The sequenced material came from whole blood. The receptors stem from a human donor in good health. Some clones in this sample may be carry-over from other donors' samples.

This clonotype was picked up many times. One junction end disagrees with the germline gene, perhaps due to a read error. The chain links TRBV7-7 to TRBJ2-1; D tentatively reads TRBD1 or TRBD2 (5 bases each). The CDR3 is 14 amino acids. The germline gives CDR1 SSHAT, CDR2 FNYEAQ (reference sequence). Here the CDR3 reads CASSPWGRGDEQFF. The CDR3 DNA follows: TGTGCTAGCAGCCCCTGGGGGAGAGGGGATGAGCAGTTCTTC.

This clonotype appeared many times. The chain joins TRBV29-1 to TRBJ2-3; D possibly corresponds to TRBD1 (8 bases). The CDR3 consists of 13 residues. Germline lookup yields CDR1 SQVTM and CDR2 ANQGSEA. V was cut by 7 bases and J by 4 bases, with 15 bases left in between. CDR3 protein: CSAQGAGADTQYF. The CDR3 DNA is TGCAGCGCCCAGGGGGCGGGAGCAGATACGCAGTATTTT.

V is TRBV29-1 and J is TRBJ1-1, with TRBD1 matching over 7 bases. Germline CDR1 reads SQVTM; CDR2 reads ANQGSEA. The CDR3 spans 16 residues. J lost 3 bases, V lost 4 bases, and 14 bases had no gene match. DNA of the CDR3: TGCAGCGTTGGGCTTACAGGGGCGAAAAGGGACACTGAAGCTTTCTTT. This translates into CSVGLTGAKRDTEAFF.

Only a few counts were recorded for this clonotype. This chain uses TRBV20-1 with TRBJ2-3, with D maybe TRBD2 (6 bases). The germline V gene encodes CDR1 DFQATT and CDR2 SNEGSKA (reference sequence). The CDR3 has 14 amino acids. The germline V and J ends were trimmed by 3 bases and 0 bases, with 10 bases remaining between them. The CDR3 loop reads CSARDYHSTDTQYF. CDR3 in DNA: TGCAGTGCTAGGGACTATCATAGCACAGATACGCAGTATTTT.

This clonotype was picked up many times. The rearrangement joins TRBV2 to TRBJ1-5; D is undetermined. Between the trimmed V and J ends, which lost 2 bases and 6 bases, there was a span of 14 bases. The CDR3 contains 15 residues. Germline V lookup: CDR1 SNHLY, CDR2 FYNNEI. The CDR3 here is CASSERYGVRQPQHF. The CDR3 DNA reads TGTGCCAGCAGTGAACGATACGGGGTACGTCAGCCCCAGCATTTT.

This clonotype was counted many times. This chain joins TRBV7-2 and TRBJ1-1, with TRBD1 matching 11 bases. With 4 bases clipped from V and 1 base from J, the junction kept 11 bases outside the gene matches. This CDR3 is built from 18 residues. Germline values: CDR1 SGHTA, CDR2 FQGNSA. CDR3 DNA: TGTGCCAGCAGCTCGGACAGGGGGCGGTTCAAAGGGAACACTGAAGCTTTCTTT. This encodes CASSSDRGRFKGNTEAFF.

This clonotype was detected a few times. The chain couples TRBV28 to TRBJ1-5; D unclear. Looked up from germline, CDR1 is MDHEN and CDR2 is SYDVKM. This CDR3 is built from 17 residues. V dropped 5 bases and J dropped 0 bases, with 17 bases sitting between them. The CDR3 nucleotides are TGTGCCAGCAGTACCCGTGAAGAAGGCTTTAGCAATCAGCCCCAGCATTTT. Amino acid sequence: CASSTREEGFSNQPQHF.

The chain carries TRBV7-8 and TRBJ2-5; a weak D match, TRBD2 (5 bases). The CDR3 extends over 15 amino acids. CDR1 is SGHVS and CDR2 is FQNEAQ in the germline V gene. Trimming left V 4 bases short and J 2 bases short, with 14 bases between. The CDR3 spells CASSYSRAGQETQYF. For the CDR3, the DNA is TGTGCCAGCAGCTACAGCCGGGCGGGTCAAGAGACCCAGTACTTC.

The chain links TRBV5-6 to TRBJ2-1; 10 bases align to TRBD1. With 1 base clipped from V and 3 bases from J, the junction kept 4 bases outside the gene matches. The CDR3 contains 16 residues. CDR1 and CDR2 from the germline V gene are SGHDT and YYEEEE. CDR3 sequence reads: CASSLYWDRGYNEQFF. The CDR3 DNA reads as TGTGCCAGCAGCTTGTATTGGGACAGGGGCTACAATGAGCAGTTCTTC.

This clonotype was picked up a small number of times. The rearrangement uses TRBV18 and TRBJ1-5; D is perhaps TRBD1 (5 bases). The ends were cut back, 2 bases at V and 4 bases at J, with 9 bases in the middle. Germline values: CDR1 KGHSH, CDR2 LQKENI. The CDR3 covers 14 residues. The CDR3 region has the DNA TGTGCCAGCTCACCAACCAGGGATAATCAGCCCCAGCATTTT. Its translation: CASSPTRDNQPQHF.

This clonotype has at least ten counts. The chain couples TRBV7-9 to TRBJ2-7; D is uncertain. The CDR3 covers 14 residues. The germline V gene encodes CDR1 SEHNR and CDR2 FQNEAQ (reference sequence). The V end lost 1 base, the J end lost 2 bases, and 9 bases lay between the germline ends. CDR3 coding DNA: TGTGCCAGCAGCTTAGAGAGGTCGACCTACGAGCAGTACTTC. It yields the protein CASSLERSTYEQYF.

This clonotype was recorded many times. The CDR3 DNA follows: TGCAGTGCTACTCTAGGGGTGGATACGCAGTATTTT. It is translated as CSATLGVDTQYF. This sequence joins TRBV20-1 and TRBJ2-3; perhaps TRBD1 as D (5 bases). Per germline, CDR1 DFQATT and CDR2 SNEGSKA (reference sequence). This CDR3 spans 12 amino acids. The V and J ends lost 4 bases and 6 bases respectively, with 11 bases between them.

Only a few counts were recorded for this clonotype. Here the CDR3 DNA reads TGCGCCAGCAGCTTGGAAGACTCCACGCAGTATTTT. It encodes CASSLEDSTQYF. V and J are TRBV5-1 and TRBJ2-3; D unresolved. Deletions cut 0 bases from V and 9 bases from J, with 8 bases between. CDR3 length: 12 residues. Germline CDR1 SGHRS, CDR2 YFSETQ.

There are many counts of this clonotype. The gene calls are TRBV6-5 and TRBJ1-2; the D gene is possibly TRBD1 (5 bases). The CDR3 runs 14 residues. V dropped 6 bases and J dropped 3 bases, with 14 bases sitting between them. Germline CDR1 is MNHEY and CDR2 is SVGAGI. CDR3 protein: CASSPRRGYYGYTF. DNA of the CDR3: TGTGCCAGCAGCCCCCGTAGGGGCTACTATGGCTACACCTTC.

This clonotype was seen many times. The CDR3, as DNA: TGTGCCAGCAGTTCTCCGACCCCCTACGAGCAGTACTTC. Protein: CASSSPTPYEQYF. The chain links TRBV6-2 or TRBV6-3 to TRBJ2-7, with no clear D. CDR1 MNHEY and CDR2 SVGEGT come from the germline V gene. Trimming left V 4 bases short and J 2 bases short, with 9 bases between. The CDR3 runs 13 residues.

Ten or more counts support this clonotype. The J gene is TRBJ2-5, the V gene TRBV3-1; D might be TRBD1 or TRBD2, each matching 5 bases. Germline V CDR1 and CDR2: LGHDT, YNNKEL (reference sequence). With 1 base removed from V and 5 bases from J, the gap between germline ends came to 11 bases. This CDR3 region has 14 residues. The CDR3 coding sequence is TGTGCCAGCAGCCAAGCAGGGAGATGGGAGACCCAGTACTTC. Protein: CASSQAGRWETQYF.

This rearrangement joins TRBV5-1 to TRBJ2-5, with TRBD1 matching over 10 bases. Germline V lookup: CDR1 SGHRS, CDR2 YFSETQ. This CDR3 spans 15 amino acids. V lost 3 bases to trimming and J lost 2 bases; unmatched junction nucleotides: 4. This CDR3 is CASSSGQGGQETQYF. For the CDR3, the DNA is TGCGCCAGCAGCTCCGGACAGGGGGGGCAAGAGACCCAGTACTTC.

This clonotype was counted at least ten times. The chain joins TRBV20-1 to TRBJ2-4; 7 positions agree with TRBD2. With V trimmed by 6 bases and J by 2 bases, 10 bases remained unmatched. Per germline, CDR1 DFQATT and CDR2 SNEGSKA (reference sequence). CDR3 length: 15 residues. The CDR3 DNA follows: TGCAGTGCCTCCCGGGGAGGGTTTACCAAAAACATTCAGTACTTC. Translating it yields CSASRGGFTKNIQYF.

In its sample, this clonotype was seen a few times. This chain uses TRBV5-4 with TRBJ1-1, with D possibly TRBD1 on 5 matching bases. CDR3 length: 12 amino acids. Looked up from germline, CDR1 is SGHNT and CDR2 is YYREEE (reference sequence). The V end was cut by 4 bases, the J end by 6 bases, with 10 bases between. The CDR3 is CASSTGDPEAFF. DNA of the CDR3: TGTGCCAGCAGCACCGGGGACCCTGAAGCTTTCTTT.

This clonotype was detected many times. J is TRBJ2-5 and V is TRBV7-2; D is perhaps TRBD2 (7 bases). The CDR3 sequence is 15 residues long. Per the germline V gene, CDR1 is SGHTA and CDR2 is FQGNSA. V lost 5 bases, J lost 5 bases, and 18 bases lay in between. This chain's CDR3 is CASSRGGPVGETQYF. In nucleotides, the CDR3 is TGTGCCAGCAGCAGGGGGGGGCCGGTGGGGGAGACCCAGTACTTC.

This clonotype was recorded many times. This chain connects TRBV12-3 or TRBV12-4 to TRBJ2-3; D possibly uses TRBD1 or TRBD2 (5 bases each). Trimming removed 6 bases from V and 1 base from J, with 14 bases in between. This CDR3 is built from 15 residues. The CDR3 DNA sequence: TGTGCCAGCAGGTCGACAGTGCGGGGCACAGATACGCAGTATTTT. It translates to CASRSTVRGTDTQYF.

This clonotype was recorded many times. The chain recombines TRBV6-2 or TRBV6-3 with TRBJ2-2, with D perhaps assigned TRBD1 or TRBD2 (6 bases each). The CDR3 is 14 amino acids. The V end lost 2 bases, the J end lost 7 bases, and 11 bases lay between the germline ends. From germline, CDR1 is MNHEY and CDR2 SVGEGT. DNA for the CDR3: TGTGCCAGCAGTTACGGGGGGCGGATCGGGGAGCTGTTTTTT. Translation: CASSYGGRIGELFF.

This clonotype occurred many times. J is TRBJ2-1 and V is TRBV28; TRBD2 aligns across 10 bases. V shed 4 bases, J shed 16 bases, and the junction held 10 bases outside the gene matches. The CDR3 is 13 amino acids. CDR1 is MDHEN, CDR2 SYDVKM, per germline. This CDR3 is CASSSGTSEERFF. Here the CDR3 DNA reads TGTGCCAGCAGTTCCGGGACTAGCGAGGAACGATTCTTC.

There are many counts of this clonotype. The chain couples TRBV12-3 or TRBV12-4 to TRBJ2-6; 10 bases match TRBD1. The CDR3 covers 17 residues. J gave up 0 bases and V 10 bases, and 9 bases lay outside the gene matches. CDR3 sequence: CAISGDRGYSGANVLTF. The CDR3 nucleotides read TGTGCCATCTCGGGGGACAGGGGTTACTCTGGGGCCAACGTCCTGACTTTC.

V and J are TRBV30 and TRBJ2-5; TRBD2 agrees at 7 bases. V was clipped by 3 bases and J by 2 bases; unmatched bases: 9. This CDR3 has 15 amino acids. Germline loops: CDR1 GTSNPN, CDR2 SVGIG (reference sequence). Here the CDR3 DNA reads TGTGCCTGGAGCCCGGGGGGACGGATACAAGAGACCCAGTACTTC. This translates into CAWSPGGRIQETQYF.

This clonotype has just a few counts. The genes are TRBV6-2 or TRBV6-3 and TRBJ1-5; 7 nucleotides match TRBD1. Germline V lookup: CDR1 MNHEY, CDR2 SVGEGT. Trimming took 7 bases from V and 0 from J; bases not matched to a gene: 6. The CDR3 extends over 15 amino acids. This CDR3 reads CASTPGQTSNQPQHF. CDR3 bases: TGTGCCAGCACCCCGGGACAGACTAGCAATCAGCCCCAGCATTTT.

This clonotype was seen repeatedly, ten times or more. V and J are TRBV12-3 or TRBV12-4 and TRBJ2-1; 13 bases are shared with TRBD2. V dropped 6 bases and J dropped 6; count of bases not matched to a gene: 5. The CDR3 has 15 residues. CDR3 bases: TGTGCCAGCAGCCTCAGACTAGCGGGAGGCAATGAGCAGTTCTTC. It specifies CASSLRLAGGNEQFF.

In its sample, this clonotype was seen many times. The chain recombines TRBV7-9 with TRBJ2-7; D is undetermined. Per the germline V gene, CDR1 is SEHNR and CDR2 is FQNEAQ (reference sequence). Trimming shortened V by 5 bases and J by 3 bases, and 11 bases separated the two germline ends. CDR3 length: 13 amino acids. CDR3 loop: CASSPAQNYEQYF. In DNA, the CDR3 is TGTGCCAGCAGCCCAGCGCAGAACTACGAGCAGTACTTC.

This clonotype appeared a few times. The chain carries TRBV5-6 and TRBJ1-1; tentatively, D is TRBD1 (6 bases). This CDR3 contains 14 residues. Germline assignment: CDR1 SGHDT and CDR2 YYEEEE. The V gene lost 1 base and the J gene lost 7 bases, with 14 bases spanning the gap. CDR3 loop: CASSLWQGKGEAFF. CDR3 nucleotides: TGTGCCAGCAGCTTGTGGCAGGGGAAGGGTGAAGCTTTCTTT.

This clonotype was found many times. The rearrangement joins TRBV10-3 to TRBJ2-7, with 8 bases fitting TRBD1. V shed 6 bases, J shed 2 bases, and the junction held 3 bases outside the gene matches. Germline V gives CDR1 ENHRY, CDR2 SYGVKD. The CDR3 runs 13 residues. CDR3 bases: TGTGCCATCAGGGACAGGGAGGCCTACGAGCAGTACTTC. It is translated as CAIRDREAYEQYF.

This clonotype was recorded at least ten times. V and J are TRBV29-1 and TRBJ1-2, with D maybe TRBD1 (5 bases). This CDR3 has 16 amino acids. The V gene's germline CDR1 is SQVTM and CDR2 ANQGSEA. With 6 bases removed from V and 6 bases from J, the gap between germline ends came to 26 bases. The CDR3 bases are TGCAGCGTCGCCTCAATCGTGACAGAACTTAGCCATGGCTACACCTTC. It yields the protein CSVASIVTELSHGYTF.